This record looks at one T cell receptor beta chain sequence and its context. Its antigen remains unidentified. V was clipped by 5 bases and J by 8 bases, with 16 bases between them. Germline V gene lookup returns CDR1 SGHTA and CDR2 FQGTGA. This CDR3 has 14 amino acids. These data belong to a study of OX40 agonist ivuxolimab in advanced cancers. About the research overall: Patients were infused with ivuxolimab every 2 weeks at 0.01 to 10 mg/kg. The study, taken as a whole, reports: The CD4+ and CD8+ T cells in the blood had expanded clonally by week 6 at 0.1 to 3.0 mg/kg. Compared with CD4+, CD8+ T cells on average had more expanded clones.

TCRdb's table, derived via immunoSEQ multiplex PCR, lists solely in-frame clones and lacks some. The repertoire holds 65,000 to 80,000 clones, with approximately 89% as singletons. The specimen comprised CD4+ or CD8+ T cells sorted from blood, sampled in a trial of the OX40 agonist ivuxolimab. The TCR was taken from an adult with an advanced solid tumor such as melanoma, head and neck, liver or kidney cancer. J is TRBJ2-1 and V is TRBV7-3, with TRBD2 as a possible D gene (6 bases). CDR3 loop: CASSKGATRDEQFF. In DNA, the CDR3 is TGTGCCAGCAGCAAGGGAGCGACTAGGGATGAGCAGTTCTTC.